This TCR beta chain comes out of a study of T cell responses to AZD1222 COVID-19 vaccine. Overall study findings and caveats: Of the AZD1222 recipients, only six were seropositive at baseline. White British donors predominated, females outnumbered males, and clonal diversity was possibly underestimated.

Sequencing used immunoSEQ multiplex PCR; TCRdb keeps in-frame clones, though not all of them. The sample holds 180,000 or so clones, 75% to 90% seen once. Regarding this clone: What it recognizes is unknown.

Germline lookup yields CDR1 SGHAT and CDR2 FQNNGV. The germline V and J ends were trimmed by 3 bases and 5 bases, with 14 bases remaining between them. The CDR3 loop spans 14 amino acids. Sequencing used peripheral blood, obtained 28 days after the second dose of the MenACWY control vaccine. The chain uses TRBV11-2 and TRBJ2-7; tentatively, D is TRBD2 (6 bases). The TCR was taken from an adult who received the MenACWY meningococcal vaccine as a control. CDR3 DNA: TGTGCCAGCAGCTTCCGGGAGACTGTACACGAGCAGTACTTC. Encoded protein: CASSFRETVHEQYF.